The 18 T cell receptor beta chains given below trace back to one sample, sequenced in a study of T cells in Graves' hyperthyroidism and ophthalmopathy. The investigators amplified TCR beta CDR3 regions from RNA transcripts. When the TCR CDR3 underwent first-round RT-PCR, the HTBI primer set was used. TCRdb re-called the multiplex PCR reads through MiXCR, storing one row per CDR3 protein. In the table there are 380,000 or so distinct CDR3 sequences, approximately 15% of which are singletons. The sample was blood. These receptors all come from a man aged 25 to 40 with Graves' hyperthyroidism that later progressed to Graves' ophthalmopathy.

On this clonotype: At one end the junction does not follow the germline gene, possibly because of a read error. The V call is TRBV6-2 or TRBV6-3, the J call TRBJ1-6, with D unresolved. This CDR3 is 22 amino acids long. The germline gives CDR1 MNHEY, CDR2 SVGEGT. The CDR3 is CASGYSTRTRTGPSSYNSPLHF. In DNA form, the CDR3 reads TGTGCCAGCGGTTACTCGACTCGGACCCGGACCGGGCCCAGCTCCTATAATTCACCCCTCCACTTT.

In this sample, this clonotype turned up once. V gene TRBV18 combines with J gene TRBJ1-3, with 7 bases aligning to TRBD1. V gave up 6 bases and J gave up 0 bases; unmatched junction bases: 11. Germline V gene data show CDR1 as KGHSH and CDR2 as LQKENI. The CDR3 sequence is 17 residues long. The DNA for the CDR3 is TGTGCCAGCTCCATTTCTGGCGGGACAGACTCTGGAAACACCATATATTTT. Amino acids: CASSISGGTDSGNTIYF.

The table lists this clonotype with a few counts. The CDR3 spells CAWSPTPSATYEQYF. CDR3 coding DNA: TGTGCCTGGAGCCCCACGCCTAGCGCCACCTACGAGCAGTACTTC. The rearrangement uses TRBV30 and TRBJ2-7, with D perhaps TRBD2 (6 bases). The germline gives CDR1 GTSNPN, CDR2 SVGIG (reference sequence). Trimming took 3 bases from V and 2 from J, leaving 17 bases between them. This CDR3 is built from 15 residues.

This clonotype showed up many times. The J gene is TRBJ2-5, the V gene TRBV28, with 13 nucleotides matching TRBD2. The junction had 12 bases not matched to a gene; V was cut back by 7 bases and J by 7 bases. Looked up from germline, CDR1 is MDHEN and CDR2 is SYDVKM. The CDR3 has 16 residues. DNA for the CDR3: TGTGCCAGCACCTCCGCCGGGACTAGCGGGGTGGGGACCCAGTACTTC. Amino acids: CASTSAGTSGVGTQYF.

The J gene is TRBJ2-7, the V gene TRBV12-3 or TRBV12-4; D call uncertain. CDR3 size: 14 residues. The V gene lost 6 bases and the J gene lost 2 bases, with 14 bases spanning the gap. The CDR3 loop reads CASSPFRVPYEQYF. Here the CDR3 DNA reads TGTGCCAGCAGCCCCTTTAGGGTTCCCTACGAGCAGTACTTC.

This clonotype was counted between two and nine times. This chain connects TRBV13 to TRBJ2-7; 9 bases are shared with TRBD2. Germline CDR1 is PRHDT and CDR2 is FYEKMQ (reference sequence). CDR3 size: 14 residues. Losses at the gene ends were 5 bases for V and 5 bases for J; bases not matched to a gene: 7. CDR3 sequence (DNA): TGTGCCAGCAGCCCCGGACTAGCGAGGGACGAGCAGTACTTC. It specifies CASSPGLARDEQYF. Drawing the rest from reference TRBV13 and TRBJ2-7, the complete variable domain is AAGVIQSPRHLIKEKRETATLKCYPIPRHDTVYWYQQGPGQDPQFLISFYEKMQSDKGSIPDRFSAQQFSDYHSELNMSSLELGDSALYFCASSPGLARDEQYFGPGTRLTVT.

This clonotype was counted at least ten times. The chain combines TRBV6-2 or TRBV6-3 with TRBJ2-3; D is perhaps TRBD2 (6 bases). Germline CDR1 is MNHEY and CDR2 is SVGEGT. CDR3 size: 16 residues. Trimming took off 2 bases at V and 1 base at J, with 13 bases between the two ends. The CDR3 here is CASSYGPGEGTDTQYF. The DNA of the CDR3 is TGTGCCAGCAGTTACGGCCCGGGGGAGGGCACAGATACGCAGTATTTT.

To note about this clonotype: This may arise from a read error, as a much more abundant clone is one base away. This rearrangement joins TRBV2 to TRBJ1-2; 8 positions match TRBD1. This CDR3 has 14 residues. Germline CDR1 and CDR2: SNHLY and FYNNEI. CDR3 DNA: TGTACCAGCAGTCTATATTTGGACAGGGACGGCTACACCTTC. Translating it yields CTSSLYLDRDGYTF.

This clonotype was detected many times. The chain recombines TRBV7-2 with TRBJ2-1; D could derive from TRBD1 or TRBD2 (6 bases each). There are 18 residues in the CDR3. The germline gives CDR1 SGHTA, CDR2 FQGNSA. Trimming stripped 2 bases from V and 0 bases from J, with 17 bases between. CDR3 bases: TGTGCCAGCAGCTTACGGGGGCCCAGGGAGAGCTCCTACAATGAGCAGTTCTTC. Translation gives CASSLRGPRESSYNEQFF.

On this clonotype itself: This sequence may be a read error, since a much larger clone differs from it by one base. The CDR3 loop reads CATSVRGEKLFF. The CDR3 bases are TGTGCCACCAGCGTACGAGGGGAAAAACTGTTTTTT. This chain connects TRBV15 to TRBJ1-4; D not resolved. Germline CDR1 LNHNV, CDR2 YYDKDF (reference sequence). The CDR3 runs to 12 residues. Trimming cost V 5 bases and J 8 bases, with 9 bases left between them.

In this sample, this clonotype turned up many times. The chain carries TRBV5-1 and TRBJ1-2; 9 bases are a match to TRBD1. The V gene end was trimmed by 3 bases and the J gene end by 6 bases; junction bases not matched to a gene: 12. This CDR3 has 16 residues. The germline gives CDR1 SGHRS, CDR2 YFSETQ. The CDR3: CASSSSPSGTGNGYTF. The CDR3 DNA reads TGCGCCAGCAGCTCGTCCCCCTCCGGGACAGGGAATGGCTACACCTTC.

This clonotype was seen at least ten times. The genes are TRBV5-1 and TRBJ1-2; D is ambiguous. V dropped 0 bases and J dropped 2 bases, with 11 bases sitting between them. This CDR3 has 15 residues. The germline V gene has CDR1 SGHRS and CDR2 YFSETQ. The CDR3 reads CASSLGNRGNYGYTF. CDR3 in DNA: TGCGCCAGCAGCTTGGGAAACCGGGGAAACTATGGCTACACCTTC.

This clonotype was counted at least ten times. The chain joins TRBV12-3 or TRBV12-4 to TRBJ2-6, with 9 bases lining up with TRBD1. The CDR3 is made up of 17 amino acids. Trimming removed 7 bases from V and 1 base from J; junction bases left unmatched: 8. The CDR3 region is CASTPGQGVSGANVLTF. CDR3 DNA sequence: TGTGCCAGCACTCCGGGACAGGGAGTTTCTGGGGCCAACGTCCTGACTTTC.

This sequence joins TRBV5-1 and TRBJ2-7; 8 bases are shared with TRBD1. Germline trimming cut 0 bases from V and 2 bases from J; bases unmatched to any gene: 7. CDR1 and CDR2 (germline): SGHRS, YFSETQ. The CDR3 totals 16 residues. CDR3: CASSLARGQGPYEQYF. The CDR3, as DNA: TGCGCCAGCAGCTTGGCCAGGGGGCAGGGTCCCTACGAGCAGTACTTC.

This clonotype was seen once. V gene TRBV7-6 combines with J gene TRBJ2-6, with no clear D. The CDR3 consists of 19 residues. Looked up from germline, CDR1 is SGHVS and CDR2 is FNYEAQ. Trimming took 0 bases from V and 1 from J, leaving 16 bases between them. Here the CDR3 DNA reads TGTGCCAGCAGCTTAGCAGAAAAGGGTGACTCTTCTGGGGCCAACGTCCTGACTTTC. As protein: CASSLAEKGDSSGANVLTF.

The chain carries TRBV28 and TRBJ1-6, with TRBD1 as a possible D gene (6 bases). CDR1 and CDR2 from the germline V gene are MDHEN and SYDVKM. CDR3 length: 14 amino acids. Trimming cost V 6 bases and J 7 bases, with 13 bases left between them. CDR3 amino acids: CASRTGGVNSPLHF. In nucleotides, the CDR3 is TGTGCCAGCAGGACAGGAGGGGTCAATTCACCCCTCCACTTT.

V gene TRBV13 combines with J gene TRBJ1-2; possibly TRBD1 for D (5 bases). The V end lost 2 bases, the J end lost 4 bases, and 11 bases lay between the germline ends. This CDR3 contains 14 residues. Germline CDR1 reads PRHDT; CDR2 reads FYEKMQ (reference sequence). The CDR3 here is CASSLRQGLYGYTF. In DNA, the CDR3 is TGTGCCAGCAGCTTACGTCAGGGCCTCTATGGCTACACCTTC.

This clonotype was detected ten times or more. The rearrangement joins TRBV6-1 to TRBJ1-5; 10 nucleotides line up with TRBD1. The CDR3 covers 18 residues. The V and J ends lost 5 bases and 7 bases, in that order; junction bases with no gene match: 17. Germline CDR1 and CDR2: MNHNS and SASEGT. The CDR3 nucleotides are TGTGCCAGCAGTCGAAACCCCGCCGGGACAGGGGCGGACCAGCCCCAGCATTTT. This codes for CASSRNPAGTGADQPQHF.